Below are 12 T cell receptor beta chains sequenced from a single sample in a study of PD-1 blockade in classical Hodgkin lymphoma. Time point defined: cycle 4 day 1 (C4D1), after around six weeks of nivolumab. Each and every patient relapsed after autologous stem cell transplantation, and patients got differing brentuximab vedotin exposure. Researchers used magnetic negative selection to pull out pure CD4+ T cells from thawed PBMCs. This table comes from immunoSEQ multiplex PCR, and its TCRdb copy is limited to in-frame clones, with some not included. The data contain over 15,000 clones, over 65% of them singletons. Sequencing used CD4+ T cells from blood, obtained before the fourth cycle of nivolumab. Receptor source: a human donor with classical Hodgkin lymphoma.

By sample share, this clone is medium-sized. This chain's CDR3 is CASSLAVNQPQHF. The CDR3 bases are TGTGCCAGCAGCTTAGCAGTCAATCAGCCCCAGCATTTT. This chain joins TRBV7-3 and TRBJ1-5, with unresolved D. The V gene's germline CDR1 is SGHTA and CDR2 FQGTGA. There are 13 residues in the CDR3. The germline V and J ends were trimmed by 2 bases and 3 bases, with 5 bases remaining between them. Drawing the rest from reference TRBV7-3 and TRBJ1-5, the complete variable domain is GAGVSQTPSNKVTEKGKYVELRCDPISGHTALYWYRQSLGQGPEFLIYFQGTGAADDSGLPNDRFFAVRPEGSVSTLKIQRTERGDSAVYLCASSLAVNQPQHFGDGTRLSIL.

The V call is TRBV5-4, the J call TRBJ2-1, with 16 bases aligning to TRBD2. CDR3 length equals 16 residues. V shed 1 base, J shed 7 bases, and the junction held 2 bases outside the gene matches. Germline lookup yields CDR1 SGHNT and CDR2 YYREEE (reference sequence). CDR3 in DNA: TGTGCCAGCAGCTTGTGGGGACTAGCGGGAGGGAATGAGCAGTTCTTC. Translation gives CASSLWGLAGGNEQFF. The variable domain in full, completed from reference TRBV5-4 and TRBJ2-1, reads ETGVTQSPTHLIKTRGQQVTLRCSSQSGHNTVSWYQQALGQGPQFIFQYYREEENGRGNFPPRFSGLQFPNYSSELNVNALELDDSALYLCASSLWGLAGGNEQFFGPGTRLTVL.

The chain is built from TRBV25-1 and TRBJ2-2; 10 nucleotides align to TRBD1. V lost 3 bases and J lost 6; bases outside the gene matches: 7. The germline gives CDR1 MGHDK, CDR2 SYGVNS. This CDR3 is 16 amino acids long. The CDR3 DNA sequence: TGTGCCAGCAGTGATCTCGGGACAGGGGTAGCCGGGGAGCTGTTTTTT. It yields the protein CASSDLGTGVAGELFF.

V gene TRBV7-9 combines with J gene TRBJ1-1, with D tentatively TRBD1 (5 bases). This CDR3 spans 13 amino acids. V lost 1 base and J lost 4, with 7 bases in between. The germline CDR1 and CDR2 sequences are SEHNR and FQNEAQ (reference sequence). The CDR3 bases are TGTGCCAGCAGCTTAGAGGGGTTCACTGAAGCTTTCTTT. It encodes CASSLEGFTEAFF.

This clone was seen a handful of times. The rearrangement uses TRBV14 and TRBJ1-4, with D perhaps matching TRBD1 (6 bases). This CDR3 has 16 amino acids. Germline-derived CDR1 and CDR2 are SGHDN and FVKESK. Trimming removed 1 base from V and 0 bases from J, with 9 bases in between. The CDR3 sequence is CASSQATGSTNEKLFF. DNA for the CDR3: TGTGCCAGCAGCCAAGCAACAGGGTCAACTAATGAAAAACTGTTTTTT.

The V call is TRBV4-3, the J call TRBJ2-7; D possibly uses TRBD1 or TRBD2 (5 bases each). Per germline, CDR1 LGHNA and CDR2 YSLEER. V was cut by 0 bases and J by 4 bases, with 10 bases left in between. CDR3 length: 14 amino acids. CDR3 coding DNA: TGCGCCAGCAGCCAAGAATGGGGGTGGTACGAGCAGTACTTC. It specifies CASSQEWGWYEQYF.

This clone occurred a few times. This sequence joins TRBV5-1 and TRBJ1-6; D is unresolved. Germline CDR1 reads SGHRS; CDR2 reads YFSETQ. With 0 bases removed from V and 9 bases from J, the gap between germline ends came to 16 bases. The CDR3 contains 16 residues. As DNA, the CDR3 is TGCGCCAGCAGCTTGGAGGCCGTTGGGATGGGTTCACCCCTCCACTTT. Amino acids: CASSLEAVGMGSPLHF.

The gene calls are TRBV11-2 and TRBJ2-7, with unresolved D. The CDR3 has 15 residues. V shed 1 base and J shed 0 bases, with 10 bases lying between them. CDR1 SGHAT and CDR2 FQNNGV come from the germline V gene. CDR3 sequence (DNA): TGTGCCAGCAGCTTAGTTCACCACGGCTCCTACGAGCAGTACTTC. It is translated as CASSLVHHGSYEQYF.

V is TRBV2 and J is TRBJ1-4, with a possible D match to TRBD1 (6 bases). This CDR3 contains 12 residues. Looked up from germline, CDR1 is SNHLY and CDR2 is FYNNEI. V was trimmed by 6 bases and J by 11 bases, leaving 13 bases between them. CDR3 amino acids: CASSTQGFKLFF. In nucleotides, the CDR3 is TGTGCCAGCAGCACTCAGGGGTTTAAACTGTTTTTT.

The chain combines TRBV4-1 with TRBJ2-3; D might be TRBD1 or TRBD2, each matching 5 bases. In germline, CDR1 is MGHRA, CDR2 YSYEKL. Trimming removed 2 bases at V and 6 bases at J, with 15 bases between. This CDR3 is 15 amino acids long. The CDR3 sequence is CASSQKDRDADTQYF. The CDR3 region has the DNA TGCGCCAGCAGCCAAAAAGACCGGGACGCGGATACGCAGTATTTT.

The V call is TRBV5-8, the J call TRBJ1-1; tentatively, D is TRBD1 (5 bases). Deletions cut 4 bases from V and 4 bases from J, with 20 bases between. The CDR3 length is 16 residues. Germline V gives CDR1 SGHTS, CDR2 YDEGEE. Here the CDR3 reads CASSPMWGHRGTEAFF. CDR3 DNA: TGTGCCAGCAGCCCGATGTGGGGCCACCGGGGCACTGAAGCTTTCTTT.

The chain is built from TRBV6-1 and TRBJ2-1, with 9 bases aligning to TRBD1. Unmatched junction bases numbered 3, after V lost 5 bases and J lost 4 bases. CDR1 and CDR2 from the germline V gene are MNHNS and SASEGT. The CDR3 consists of 14 residues. This CDR3 reads CASSPTGGYNEQFF. DNA of the CDR3: TGTGCCAGCAGTCCGACAGGGGGGTACAATGAGCAGTTCTTC.